The 14 T cell receptor beta chains presented below share a single source sample, sequenced in a study of blood T cell repertoires in COVID-19. This table comes from immunoSEQ multiplex PCR, and its TCRdb copy is limited to in-frame clones, with some not included. The repertoire holds fewer than 300,000 clones, with 81% as singletons. Specimen: peripheral blood. These receptors were obtained from an older woman with active or convalescent COVID-19.

The chain uses TRBV13 and TRBJ2-3; 8 bases line up with TRBD2. The CDR3 loop spans 15 amino acids. CDR1 and CDR2 from the germline V gene are PRHDT and FYEKMQ (reference sequence). Losses at the gene ends were 5 bases for V and 5 bases for J; bases not matched to a gene: 9. The CDR3 loop reads CASSPGGGPRDTQYF. The CDR3, as DNA: TGTGCCAGCAGCCCGGGGGGGGGCCCCCGAGATACGCAGTATTTT.

V is TRBV7-9 and J is TRBJ1-1; 7 bases line up with TRBD1. The CDR3 covers 14 residues. CDR1 is SEHNR, CDR2 FQNEAQ, per germline (reference sequence). J lost 0 bases, V lost 5 bases, and 3 bases had no gene match. The CDR3 bases are TGTGCCAGCAGCCTGGGACAGATGAACACTGAAGCTTTCTTT. Protein sequence: CASSLGQMNTEAFF.

The sample holds one count of this clone. The rearrangement uses TRBV5-5 and TRBJ2-7, with 12 bases lining up with TRBD1. The CDR3 has 16 amino acids. Germline CDR1 is SGHKS and CDR2 is YYEKEE (reference sequence). V lost 4 bases to trimming and J lost 3 bases; unmatched junction nucleotides: 8. In DNA, the CDR3 is TGTGCCAGCAGCCCCGGGACAGGGGGCAAGTTCTACGAGCAGTACTTC. This translates into CASSPGTGGKFYEQYF. The full variable domain, in which reference TRBV5-5 and TRBJ2-7 provide the parts outside the CDR3, is DAGVTQSPTHLIKTRGQQVTLRCSPISGHKSVSWYQQVLGQGPQFIFQYYEKEERGRGNFPDRFSARQFPNYSSELNVNALLLGDSALYLCASSPGTGGKFYEQYFGPGTRLTVT.

V usage is TRBV3-1 (or the pseudogene TRBV3-2) and J usage is TRBJ2-5; 10 nucleotides line up with TRBD1. Germline V CDR1 and CDR2: LGHDT, YNNKEL (reference sequence). V trimming: 3 bases; J trimming: 0 bases; junction bases outside the gene matches: 7. This CDR3 has 17 amino acids. The CDR3 nucleotides are TGTGCCAGCAGCCACATACGACAGGGGGCGTACCAAGAGACCCAGTACTTC. Encoded protein: CASSHIRQGAYQETQYF.

The CDR3 sequence is CASSSSPSTNTEAFF. For the CDR3, the DNA is TGTGCCAGCAGCTCCTCTCCTAGCACGAACACTGAAGCTTTCTTT. The genes are TRBV7-3 and TRBJ1-1; D uncertain. The length of the CDR3 is 15 residues. In germline, CDR1 is SGHTA, CDR2 FQGTGA. The V end lost 4 bases, the J end lost 1 base, and 13 bases lay between the germline ends. The complete variable domain, with remaining parts taken from reference TRBV7-3 and TRBJ1-1, reads GAGVSQTPSNKVTEKGKYVELRCDPISGHTALYWYRQSLGQGPEFLIYFQGTGAADDSGLPNDRFFAVRPEGSVSTLKIQRTERGDSAVYLCASSSSPSTNTEAFFGQGTRLTVV.

J is TRBJ2-6 and V is TRBV6-6, with D maybe TRBD1 (6 bases). The CDR3 spans 16 residues. CDR1 is MNHNY, CDR2 SVGAGI, per germline (reference sequence). Trimming shortened V by 4 bases and J by 1 base, and 11 bases separated the two germline ends. The CDR3 DNA reads TGTGCCAGCAGTTCAAGGACAGTTTCTGGGGCCAACGTCCTGACTTTC. This encodes CASSSRTVSGANVLTF.

This clone was counted once. The genes are TRBV18 and TRBJ1-2; 7 bases are a match to TRBD1. CDR1 and CDR2 from the germline V gene are KGHSH and LQKENI. Trimming took 3 bases from V and 1 from J; bases not matched to a gene: 5. The CDR3 length is 15 residues. The CDR3 coding sequence is TGTGCCAGCTCACCCAGCCGGGACAGTAACTATGGCTACACCTTC. This gives the protein CASSPSRDSNYGYTF.

The chain carries TRBV19 and TRBJ1-1, with 7 bases aligning to TRBD1. Germline V lookup: CDR1 LNHDA, CDR2 SQIVND (reference sequence). The trim removed 5 bases at V and 3 bases at J, leaving 6 bases unmatched. This CDR3 has 14 residues. Here the CDR3 reads CASSETGWDTEAFF. The CDR3 DNA reads as TGTGCCAGTAGTGAGACAGGGTGGGACACTGAAGCTTTCTTT.

V gene TRBV5-1 combines with J gene TRBJ2-1, with TRBD1 matching over 8 bases. V shed 6 bases and J 7 bases; nucleotides not matched to a gene: 6. The CDR3 is 13 amino acids. Germline V gene lookup returns CDR1 SGHRS and CDR2 YFSETQ. CDR3 in amino acids: CASKVDRVNEQFF. The CDR3 nucleotides are TGCGCCAGCAAGGTGGACAGGGTTAATGAGCAGTTCTTC.

As regards this clone: Other DNA sequences in this specimen translate into the identical CDR3. The chain joins TRBV20-1 to TRBJ1-1, with D hard to call. With 0 bases removed from V and 6 bases from J, the gap between germline ends came to 5 bases. In germline, CDR1 is DFQATT, CDR2 SNEGSKA (reference sequence). This CDR3 spans 11 amino acids. The CDR3 DNA follows: TGCAGTGCTAGAGAGGGCGCTGAAGCTTTCTTT. It codes for CSAREGAEAFF.

The V call is TRBV19, the J call TRBJ2-5, with 9 bases fitting TRBD1. The CDR3 loop spans 15 amino acids. Looked up from germline, CDR1 is LNHDA and CDR2 is SQIVND (reference sequence). Trimming at V came to 5 bases and at J to 4 bases, leaving 8 bases not matched to a gene. The CDR3 sequence: CASSGRDRVGETQYF. CDR3 DNA sequence: TGTGCCAGTAGTGGCCGGGACAGGGTTGGAGAGACCCAGTACTTC.

V gene TRBV19 combines with J gene TRBJ1-5; TRBD1 might be the D (6 bases). Trimming removed 10 bases at V and 3 bases at J, with 22 bases between. CDR1 is LNHDA and CDR2 is SQIVND in the germline V gene (reference sequence). CDR3 length: 16 residues. The CDR3 sequence is CATRIQGREVNQPQHF. CDR3 coding DNA: TGTGCCACCAGAATACAGGGAAGAGAAGTCAATCAGCCCCAGCATTTT.

This chain links TRBV5-1 with TRBJ1-1; the match to TRBD1 covers 9 bases. V shed 4 bases and J 0 bases; nucleotides not matched to a gene: 10. Per germline, CDR1 SGHRS and CDR2 YFSETQ. The CDR3 is 17 amino acids. In nucleotides, the CDR3 is TGCGCCAGCAGCCTCGCGGACAGGGGATCCATGAACACTGAAGCTTTCTTT. It encodes CASSLADRGSMNTEAFF.

This clone appeared once. The chain employs TRBV6-5 and TRBJ2-5; TRBD2 matches 10 bases. This CDR3 has 14 residues. In germline, CDR1 is MNHEY, CDR2 SVGAGI. The ends lost 7 bases at V and 5 bases at J; junction bases unmatched: 7. CDR3 sequence (DNA): TGTGCCAGCACCAGCGGGGGGGCGGGGGAGACCCAGTACTTC. As protein: CASTSGGAGETQYF.